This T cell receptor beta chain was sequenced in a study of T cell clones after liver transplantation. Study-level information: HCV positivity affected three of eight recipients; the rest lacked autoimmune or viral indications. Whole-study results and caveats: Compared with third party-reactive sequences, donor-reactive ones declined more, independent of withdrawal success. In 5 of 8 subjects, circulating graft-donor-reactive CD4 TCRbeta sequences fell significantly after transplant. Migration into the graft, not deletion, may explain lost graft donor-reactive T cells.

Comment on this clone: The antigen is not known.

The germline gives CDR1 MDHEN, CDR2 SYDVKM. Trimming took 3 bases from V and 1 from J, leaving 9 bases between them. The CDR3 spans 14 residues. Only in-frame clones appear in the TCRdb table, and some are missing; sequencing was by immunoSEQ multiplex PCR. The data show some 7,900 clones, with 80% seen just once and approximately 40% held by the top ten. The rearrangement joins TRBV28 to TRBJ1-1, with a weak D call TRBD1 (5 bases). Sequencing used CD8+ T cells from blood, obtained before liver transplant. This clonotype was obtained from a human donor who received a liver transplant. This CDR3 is CASSFGGENTEAFF. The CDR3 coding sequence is TGTGCCAGCAGTTTTGGGGGGGAGAACACTGAAGCTTTCTTT. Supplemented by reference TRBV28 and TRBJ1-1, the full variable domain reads DVKVTQSSRYLVKRTGEKVFLECVQDMDHENMFWYRQDPGLGLRLIYFSYDVKMKEKGDIPEGYSVSREKKERFSLILESASTNQTSMYLCASSFGGENTEAFFGQGTRLTVV.